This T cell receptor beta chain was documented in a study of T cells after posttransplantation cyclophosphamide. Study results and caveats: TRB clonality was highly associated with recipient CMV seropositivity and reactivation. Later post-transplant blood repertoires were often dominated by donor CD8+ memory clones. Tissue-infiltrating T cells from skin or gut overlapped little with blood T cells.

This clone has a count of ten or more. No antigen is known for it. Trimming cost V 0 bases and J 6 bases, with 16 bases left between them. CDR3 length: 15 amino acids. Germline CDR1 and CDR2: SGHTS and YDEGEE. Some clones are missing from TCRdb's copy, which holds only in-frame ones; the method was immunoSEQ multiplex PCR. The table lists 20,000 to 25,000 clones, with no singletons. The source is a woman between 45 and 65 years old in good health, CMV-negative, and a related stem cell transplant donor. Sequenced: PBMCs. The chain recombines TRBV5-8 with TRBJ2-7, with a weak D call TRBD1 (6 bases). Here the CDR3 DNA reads TGTGCCAGCAGCTTGGGGTGGGACACCACGATCGAGCAGTACTTC. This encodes CASSLGWDTTIEQYF.